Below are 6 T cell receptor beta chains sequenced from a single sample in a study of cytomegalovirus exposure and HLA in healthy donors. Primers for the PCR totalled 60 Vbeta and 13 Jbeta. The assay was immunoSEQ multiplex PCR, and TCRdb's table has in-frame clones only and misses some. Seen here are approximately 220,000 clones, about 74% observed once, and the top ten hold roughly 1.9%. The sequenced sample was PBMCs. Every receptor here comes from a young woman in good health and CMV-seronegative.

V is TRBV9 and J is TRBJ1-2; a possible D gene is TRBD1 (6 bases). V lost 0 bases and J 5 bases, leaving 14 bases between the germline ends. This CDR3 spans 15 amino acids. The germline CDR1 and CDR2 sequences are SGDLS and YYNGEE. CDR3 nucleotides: TGTGCCAGCAGCGTAGGGGGGGGAAGGGGGTATGGCTACACCTTC. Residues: CASSVGGGRGYGYTF.

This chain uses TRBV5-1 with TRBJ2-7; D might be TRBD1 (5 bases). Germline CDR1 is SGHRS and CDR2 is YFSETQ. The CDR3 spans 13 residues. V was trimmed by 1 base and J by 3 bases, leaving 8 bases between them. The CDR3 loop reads CASSLWGDYEQYF. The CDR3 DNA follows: TGCGCCAGCAGCTTGTGGGGCGACTACGAGCAGTACTTC.

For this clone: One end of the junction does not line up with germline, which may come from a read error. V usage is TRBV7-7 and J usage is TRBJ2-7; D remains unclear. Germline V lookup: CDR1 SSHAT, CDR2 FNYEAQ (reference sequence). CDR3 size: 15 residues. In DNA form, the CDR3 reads TGTGCTAGCAGCTTAAATTTGGCCTTGCACAACGAGCAGTACTTC. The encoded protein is CASSLNLALHNEQYF.

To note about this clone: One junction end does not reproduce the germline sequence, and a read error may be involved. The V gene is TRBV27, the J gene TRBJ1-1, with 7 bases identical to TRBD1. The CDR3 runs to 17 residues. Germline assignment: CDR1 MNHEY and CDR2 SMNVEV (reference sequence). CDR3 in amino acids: CVSNTIDREVKQAEAFF. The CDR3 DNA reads TGTGTCAGCAACACGATCGACAGGGAGGTGAAGCAGGCTGAAGCTTTCTTT.

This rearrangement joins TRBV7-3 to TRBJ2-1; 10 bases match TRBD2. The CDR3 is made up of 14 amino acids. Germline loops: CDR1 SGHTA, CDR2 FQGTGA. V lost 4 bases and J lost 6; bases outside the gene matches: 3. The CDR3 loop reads CASSSLAGGNEQFF. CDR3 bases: TGTGCCAGCAGCTCGTTAGCGGGGGGCAATGAGCAGTTCTTC.

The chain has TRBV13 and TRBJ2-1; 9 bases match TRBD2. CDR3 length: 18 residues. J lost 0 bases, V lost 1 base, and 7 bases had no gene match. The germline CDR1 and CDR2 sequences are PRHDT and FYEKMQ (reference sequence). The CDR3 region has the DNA TGTGCCAGCAGCTTAGTAGCGGGAGTAAGAACCTCCTACAATGAGCAGTTCTTC. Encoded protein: CASSLVAGVRTSYNEQFF.